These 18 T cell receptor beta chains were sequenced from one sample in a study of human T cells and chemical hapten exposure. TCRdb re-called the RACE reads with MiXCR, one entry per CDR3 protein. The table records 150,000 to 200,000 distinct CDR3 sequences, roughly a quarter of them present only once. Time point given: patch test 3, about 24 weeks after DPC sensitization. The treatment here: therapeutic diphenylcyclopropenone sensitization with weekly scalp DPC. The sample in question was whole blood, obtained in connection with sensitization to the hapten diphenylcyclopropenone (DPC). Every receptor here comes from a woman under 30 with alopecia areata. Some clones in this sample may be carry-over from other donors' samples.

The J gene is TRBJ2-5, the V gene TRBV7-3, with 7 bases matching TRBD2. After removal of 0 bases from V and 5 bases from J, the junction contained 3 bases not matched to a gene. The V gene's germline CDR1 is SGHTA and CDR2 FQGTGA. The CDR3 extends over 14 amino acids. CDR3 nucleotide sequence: TGTGCCAGCAGCTTAACCGGGAGGTGGGAGACCCAGTACTTC. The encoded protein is CASSLTGRWETQYF.

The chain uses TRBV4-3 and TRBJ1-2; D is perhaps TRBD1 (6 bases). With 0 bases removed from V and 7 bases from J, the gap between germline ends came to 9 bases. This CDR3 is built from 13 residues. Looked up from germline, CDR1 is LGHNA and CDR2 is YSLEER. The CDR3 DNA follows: TGCGCCAGCAGCCAAGAGATAGGGGGTGGCTACACCTTC. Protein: CASSQEIGGGYTF.

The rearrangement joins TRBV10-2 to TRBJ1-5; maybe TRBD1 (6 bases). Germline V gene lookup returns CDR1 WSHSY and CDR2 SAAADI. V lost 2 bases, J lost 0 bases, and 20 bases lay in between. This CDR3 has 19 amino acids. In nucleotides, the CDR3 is TGCGCCAGCAGTGAGCCCAAATGGGATAGGGGGGCTAGCAATCAGCCCCAGCATTTT. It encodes CASSEPKWDRGASNQPQHF.

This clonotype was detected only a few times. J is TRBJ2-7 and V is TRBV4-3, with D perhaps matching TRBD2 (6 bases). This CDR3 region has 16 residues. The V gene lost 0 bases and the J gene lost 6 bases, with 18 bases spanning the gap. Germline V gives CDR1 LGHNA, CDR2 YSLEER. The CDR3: CASSQDLPGLSGEQYF. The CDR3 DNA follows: TGCGCCAGCAGCCAAGATTTACCGGGACTTTCGGGCGAGCAGTACTTC.

CDR3 in amino acids: CASSSRGNSPLHF. The CDR3 DNA sequence: TGTGCCAGCAGTTCACGAGGAAATTCACCCCTCCACTTT. This chain links TRBV28 with TRBJ1-6, with D unresolved. This CDR3 comprises 13 residues. Trimming stripped 4 bases from V and 7 bases from J, with 8 bases between. Germline assignment: CDR1 MDHEN and CDR2 SYDVKM.

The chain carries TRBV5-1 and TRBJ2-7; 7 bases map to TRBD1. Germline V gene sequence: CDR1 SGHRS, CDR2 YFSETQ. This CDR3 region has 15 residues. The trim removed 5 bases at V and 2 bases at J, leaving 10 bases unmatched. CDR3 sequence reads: CASRPSPGQTYEQYF. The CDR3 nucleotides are TGCGCCAGCAGACCATCGCCGGGACAGACCTACGAGCAGTACTTC.

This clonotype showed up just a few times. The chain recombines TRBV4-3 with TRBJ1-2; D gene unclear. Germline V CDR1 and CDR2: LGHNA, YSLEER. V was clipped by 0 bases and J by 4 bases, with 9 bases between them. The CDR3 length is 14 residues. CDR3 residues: CASSQERNGYGYTF. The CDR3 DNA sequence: TGCGCCAGCAGCCAAGAGCGCAACGGCTATGGCTACACCTTC.

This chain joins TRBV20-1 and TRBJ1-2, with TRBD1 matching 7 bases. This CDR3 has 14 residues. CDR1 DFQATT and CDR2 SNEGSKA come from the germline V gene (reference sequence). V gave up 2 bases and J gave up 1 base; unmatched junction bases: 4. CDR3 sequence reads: CSARNRDSNYGYTF. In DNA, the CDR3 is TGCAGTGCTAGAAACCGGGACAGTAACTATGGCTACACCTTC.

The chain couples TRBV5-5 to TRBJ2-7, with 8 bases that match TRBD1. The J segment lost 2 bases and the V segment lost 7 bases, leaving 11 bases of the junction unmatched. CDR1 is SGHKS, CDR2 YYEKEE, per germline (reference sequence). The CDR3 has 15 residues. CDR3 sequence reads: CASFLPGQVPYEQYF. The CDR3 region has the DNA TGTGCCAGCTTTCTACCGGGACAGGTCCCCTACGAGCAGTACTTC.

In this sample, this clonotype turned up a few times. This CDR3 reads CSARALDQYF. CDR3 DNA: TGCAGTGCTAGAGCGCTAGATCAGTACTTC. The chain employs TRBV20-1 and TRBJ2-7; D remains ambiguous. CDR1 is DFQATT, CDR2 SNEGSKA, per germline (reference sequence). V was trimmed by 1 base and J by 10 bases, leaving 8 bases between them. This CDR3 comprises 10 residues.

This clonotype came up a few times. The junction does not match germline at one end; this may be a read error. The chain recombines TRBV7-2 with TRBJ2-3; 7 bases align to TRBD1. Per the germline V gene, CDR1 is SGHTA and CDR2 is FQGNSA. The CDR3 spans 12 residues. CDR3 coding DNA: TGTGCCAGCAGCCTTCCGGGACAGCTCAAAGATTTT. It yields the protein CASSLPGQLKDF.

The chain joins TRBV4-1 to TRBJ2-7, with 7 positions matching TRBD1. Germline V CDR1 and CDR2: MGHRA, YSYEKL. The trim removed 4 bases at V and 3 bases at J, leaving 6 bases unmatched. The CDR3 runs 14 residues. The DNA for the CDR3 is TGCGCCAGCAGCCCCGAAGGGGGCAACTACGAGCAGTACTTC. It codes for CASSPEGGNYEQYF.

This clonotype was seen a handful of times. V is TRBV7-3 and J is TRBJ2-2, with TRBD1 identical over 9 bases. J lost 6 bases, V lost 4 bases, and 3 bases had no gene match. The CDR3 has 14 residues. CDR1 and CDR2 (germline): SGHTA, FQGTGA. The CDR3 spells CASSSGQGPGELFF. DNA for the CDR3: TGTGCCAGCAGCTCCGGACAGGGGCCCGGGGAGCTGTTTTTT.

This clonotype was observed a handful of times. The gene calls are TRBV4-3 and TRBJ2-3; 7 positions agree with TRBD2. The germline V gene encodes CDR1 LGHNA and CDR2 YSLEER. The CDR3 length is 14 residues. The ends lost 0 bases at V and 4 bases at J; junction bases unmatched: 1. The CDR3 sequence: CASSQEGGPDTQYF. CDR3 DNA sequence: TGCGCCAGCAGCCAAGAGGGAGGGCCAGATACGCAGTATTTT.

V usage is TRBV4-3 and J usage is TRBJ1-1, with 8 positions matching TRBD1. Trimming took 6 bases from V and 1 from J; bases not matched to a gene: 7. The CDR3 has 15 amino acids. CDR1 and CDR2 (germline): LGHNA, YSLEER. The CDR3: CASSLRGQGNTEAFF. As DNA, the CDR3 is TGCGCCAGCAGTTTGCGCGGACAGGGGAACACTGAAGCTTTCTTT.

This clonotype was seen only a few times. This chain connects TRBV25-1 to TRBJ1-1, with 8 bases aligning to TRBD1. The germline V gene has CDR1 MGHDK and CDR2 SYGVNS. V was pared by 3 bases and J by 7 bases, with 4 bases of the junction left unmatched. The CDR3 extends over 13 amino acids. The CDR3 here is CASSDQGAGEAFF. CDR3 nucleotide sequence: TGTGCCAGCAGTGACCAGGGGGCAGGTGAAGCTTTCTTT. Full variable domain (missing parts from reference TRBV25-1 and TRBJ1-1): EADIYQTPRYLVIGTGKKITLECSQTMGHDKMYWYQQDPGMELHLIHYSYGVNSTEKGDLSSESTVSRIRTEHFPLTLESARPSHTSQYLCASSDQGAGEAFFGQGTRLTVV.

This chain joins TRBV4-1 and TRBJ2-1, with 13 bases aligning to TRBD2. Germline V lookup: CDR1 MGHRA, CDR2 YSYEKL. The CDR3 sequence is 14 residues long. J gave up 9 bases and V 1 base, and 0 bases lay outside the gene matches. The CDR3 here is CASSQGLAGGEQFF. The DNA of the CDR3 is TGCGCCAGCAGCCAAGGACTAGCGGGAGGTGAGCAGTTCTTC.

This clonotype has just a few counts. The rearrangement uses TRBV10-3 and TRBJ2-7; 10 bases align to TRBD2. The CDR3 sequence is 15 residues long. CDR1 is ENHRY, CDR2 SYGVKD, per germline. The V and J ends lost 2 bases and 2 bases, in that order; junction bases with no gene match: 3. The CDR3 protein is CAISEATSGTYEQYF. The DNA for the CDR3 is TGTGCCATCAGTGAGGCTACTAGCGGGACCTACGAGCAGTACTTC.